This T cell receptor (beta chain) appears in the sequencing data of a study of blood T cell repertoires in COVID-19. Repertoires were generated with immunoSEQ multiplex PCR, while TCRdb's copy carries only in-frame clones and drops some. In the table there are some 150,000 clones, 70% to 90% of which are singletons. What was sequenced was peripheral blood. The TCR comes from a man in his sixties with active or convalescent COVID-19.

The CDR3, as DNA: TGTGCCAGCAGTCGGGGCTACGAGCAGTACTTC. Translation gives CASSRGYEQYF. The chain carries TRBV12-3 or TRBV12-4 and TRBJ2-7; weak D call: TRBD2 (5 bases). Trimming shortened V by 5 bases and J by 3 bases, and 5 bases separated the two germline ends. CDR3 length: 11 amino acids.